The next 25 T cell receptor beta chains were all read from a single sample in a study of Tregs in tolerant kidney transplant recipients. Profiling relied on immunoSEQ multiplex PCR, and the TCRdb table lists in-frame clones only, not all of them. The top ten hold nearly 0.35% of the sample, which has 98,000 or so clones, almost 90% seen once. This material consisted of CD4+ T cells from blood, taken before the transplant. The receptors were sampled from a human donor who received a combined kidney and bone marrow transplant.

The CDR3 DNA is TGTGCCAGCTCACCGGACAGCCCGGGGCAGCCCCAGCATTTT. Translated, it gives CASSPDSPGQPQHF. J is TRBJ1-5 and V is TRBV18; weak D call: TRBD1 (6 bases). The CDR3 consists of 14 residues. Per germline, CDR1 KGHSH and CDR2 LQKENI. V was clipped by 3 bases and J by 7 bases, with 13 bases between them.

The chain is built from TRBV2 and TRBJ2-3; no firm D call. CDR1 is SNHLY and CDR2 is FYNNEI in the germline V gene. This CDR3 contains 12 residues. With 6 bases removed from V and 0 bases from J, the gap between germline ends came to 4 bases. The CDR3 bases are TGTGCCAGCAGCCCAAGCACAGATACGCAGTATTTT. It specifies CASSPSTDTQYF. Using reference TRBV2 and TRBJ2-3 for the parts outside the CDR3, the full variable domain is EPEVTQTPSHQVTQMGQEVILRCVPISNHLYFYWYRQILGQKVEFLVSFYNNEISEKSEIFDDQFSVERPDGSNFTLKIRSTKLEDSAMYFCASSPSTDTQYFGPGTRLTVL.

The chain employs TRBV19 and TRBJ1-3, with 9 bases fitting TRBD1. The CDR3 is 15 residues long. V dropped 6 bases and J dropped 2; count of bases not matched to a gene: 5. The germline V gene has CDR1 LNHDA and CDR2 SQIVND (reference sequence). The CDR3 DNA is TGTGCCAGTAGGAAACAGGGGGCACCTGGAAACACCATATATTTT. Translated, it gives CASRKQGAPGNTIYF.

The chain has TRBV5-1 and TRBJ2-5, with TRBD2 matching 9 bases. In germline, CDR1 is SGHRS, CDR2 YFSETQ. The CDR3 extends over 14 amino acids. V shed 5 bases, J shed 2 bases, and the junction held 4 bases outside the gene matches. The DNA for the CDR3 is TGCGCCAGCAGTGCGGGGGGGCGGCAAGAGACCCAGTACTTC. Its translation is CASSAGGRQETQYF.

In DNA form, the CDR3 reads TGTGCCAGCAGTTTACAGGGTCGCATTCAGTACTTC. This sequence encodes CASSLQGRIQYF. The V and J genes are TRBV28 and TRBJ2-4; D perhaps matches TRBD1 (5 bases). V was pared by 2 bases and J by 9 bases, with 8 bases between. Germline CDR1 is MDHEN and CDR2 is SYDVKM. This CDR3 comprises 12 residues. The full variable domain, its missing parts supplied by reference TRBV28 and TRBJ2-4, is DVKVTQSSRYLVKRTGEKVFLECVQDMDHENMFWYRQDPGLGLRLIYFSYDVKMKEKGDIPEGYSVSREKKERFSLILESASTNQTSMYLCASSLQGRIQYFGAGTRLSVL.

The chain combines TRBV6-6 with TRBJ2-2; the match to TRBD2 covers 7 bases. This CDR3 is built from 16 residues. Trimming at V came to 2 bases and at J to 4 bases, leaving 7 bases not matched to a gene. CDR1 and CDR2 from the germline V gene are MNHNY and SVGAGI (reference sequence). The chain's CDR3 is CASSYGGGIGTGELFF. The CDR3 bases are TGTGCCAGCAGTTACGGGGGGGGTATTGGCACCGGGGAGCTGTTTTTT.

The rearrangement uses TRBV6-5 and TRBJ1-1, with a possible D match to TRBD1 (5 bases). V lost 6 bases, J lost 1 base, and 6 bases lay in between. The CDR3 consists of 12 residues. Germline V lookup: CDR1 MNHEY, CDR2 SVGAGI. CDR3 in amino acids: CASSDRNTEAFF. The CDR3 DNA sequence: TGTGCCAGCAGCGACAGGAACACTGAAGCTTTCTTT.

The chain joins TRBV7-2 to TRBJ2-7; tentatively, D is TRBD2 (6 bases). Germline CDR1 and CDR2: SGHTA and FQGNSA. Trimming took 10 bases from V and 3 from J, leaving 19 bases between them. This CDR3 contains 14 residues. The chain's CDR3 is CATEPRTKDYEQYF. Here the CDR3 DNA reads TGTGCCACCGAGCCGAGGACTAAAGACTACGAGCAGTACTTC.

This clone showed up just a few times. V usage is TRBV10-3 and J usage is TRBJ1-4, with a possible D match to TRBD1 (5 bases). V lost 2 bases and J lost 11, with 15 bases in between. The CDR3 sequence is 14 residues long. CDR1 and CDR2 (germline): ENHRY, SYGVKD. CDR3 nucleotides: TGTGCCATCAGTGAGCCAAGTCAGGGTGGGAAACTGTTTTTT. It is translated as CAISEPSQGGKLFF.

V is TRBV9 and J is TRBJ2-4; 7 positions agree with TRBD1. Losses at the gene ends were 3 bases for V and 4 bases for J; bases not matched to a gene: 13. From germline, CDR1 is SGDLS and CDR2 YYNGEE. The CDR3 spans 17 residues. Written as DNA, the CDR3 is TGTGCCAGCAGCGGAAGTACGGGACAGAACCTTAAAAACATTCAGTACTTC. Protein product: CASSGSTGQNLKNIQYF.

The chain recombines TRBV4-3 with TRBJ2-1; tentative D call: TRBD2 (5 bases). Trimming shortened V by 3 bases and J by 7 bases, and 16 bases separated the two germline ends. This CDR3 region has 15 residues. Germline CDR1 is LGHNA and CDR2 is YSLEER. The CDR3 loop is CASSQSPDLFNEQFF. The CDR3 coding sequence is TGCGCCAGCAGCCAGAGTCCGGACTTATTTAATGAGCAGTTCTTC.

V gene TRBV28 combines with J gene TRBJ1-2; maybe TRBD1 (5 bases). Looked up from germline, CDR1 is MDHEN and CDR2 is SYDVKM. The CDR3 is 12 amino acids. Trimming removed 9 bases at V and 2 bases at J, with 10 bases between. CDR3 coding DNA: TGTGCCAGTGGGCAGGGAAACTATGGCTACACCTTC. Protein: CASGQGNYGYTF.

CDR3 in DNA: TGCAGTGCGTGGAGCTACGAGCAGTACTTC. This translates into CSAWSYEQYF. The V call is TRBV20-1, the J call TRBJ2-7; D uncertain. Germline V gene sequence: CDR1 DFQATT, CDR2 SNEGSKA (reference sequence). V lost 6 bases, J lost 3 bases, and 6 bases lay in between. This CDR3 contains 10 residues.

This clone is a singleton in its sample. This chain joins TRBV23-1 and TRBJ1-5; TRBD1 is a possible D gene (6 bases). TRBV23-1 is an ORF, with its function uncertain. V was pared by 7 bases and J by 0 bases, with 25 bases between. This CDR3 contains 19 residues. The CDR3 DNA is TGCGCCAGCACTCACCCGGGGGGGGCGAGGGGTTATAGCAATCAGCCCCAGCATTTT. The encoded protein is CASTHPGGARGYSNQPQHF.

The rearrangement uses TRBV5-4 and TRBJ2-5; tentatively, D is TRBD2 (6 bases). Germline V gene data show CDR1 as SGHNT and CDR2 as YYREEE (reference sequence). Trimming left V 3 bases short and J 4 bases short, with 13 bases between. The CDR3 has 14 residues. The DNA of the CDR3 is TGTGCCAGCAGCTCACAGGTGGGGGGAGAGACCCAGTACTTC. It encodes CASSSQVGGETQYF.

V gene TRBV29-1 combines with J gene TRBJ2-7; unclear D gene. The CDR3 has 13 residues. Trimming shortened V by 3 bases and J by 2 bases, and 11 bases separated the two germline ends. Germline CDR1 is SQVTM and CDR2 is ANQGSEA. The CDR3 coding sequence is TGCAGCGTTGATCAGGTTGGAACCTACGAGCAGTACTTC. Protein product: CSVDQVGTYEQYF.

The genes are TRBV25-1 and TRBJ1-3; 12 nucleotides agree with TRBD1. Trimming removed 2 bases from V and 3 bases from J; junction bases left unmatched: 5. CDR3 length: 17 amino acids. Germline CDR1 is MGHDK and CDR2 is SYGVNS. CDR3 nucleotides: TGTGCCAGCAGTGAAGGGGGACAGGGGGCGTATGGAAACACCATATATTTT. Amino acids: CASSEGGQGAYGNTIYF.

This clone appeared a single time. The V and J genes are TRBV19 and TRBJ2-1; D possibly corresponds to TRBD1 (6 bases). Per germline, CDR1 LNHDA and CDR2 SQIVND (reference sequence). This CDR3 contains 20 residues. V was trimmed by 7 bases and J by 0 bases, leaving 28 bases between them. The CDR3: CASTPVVPARGYSSYNEQFF. The CDR3 region has the DNA TGTGCCAGTACCCCCGTAGTCCCGGCCAGGGGCTATAGCTCCTACAATGAGCAGTTCTTC.

The chain employs TRBV10-3 and TRBJ1-1; 8 positions match TRBD1. V was pared by 7 bases and J by 6 bases, with 7 bases of the junction left unmatched. Germline V gene sequence: CDR1 ENHRY, CDR2 SYGVKD. The CDR3 covers 13 residues. CDR3 residues: CAITPDRAAEAFF. CDR3 coding DNA: TGTGCCATCACTCCGGACAGGGCGGCTGAAGCTTTCTTT.

This clone showed up just once. The V gene is TRBV7-2, the J gene TRBJ1-2, with TRBD1 matching 7 bases. Germline assignment: CDR1 SGHTA and CDR2 FQGNSA. The CDR3 is 16 amino acids. V gave up 1 base and J gave up 4 bases; unmatched junction bases: 9. The CDR3 loop reads CASSLVYRQGTYGYTF. In nucleotides, the CDR3 is TGTGCCAGCAGCTTAGTATACCGACAGGGTACCTATGGCTACACCTTC.

The chain couples TRBV7-6 to TRBJ2-1; 8 nucleotides agree with TRBD2. This CDR3 contains 19 residues. V gave up 0 bases and J gave up 0 bases; unmatched junction bases: 10. The germline CDR1 and CDR2 sequences are SGHVS and FNYEAQ. In DNA form, the CDR3 reads TGTGCCAGCAGCTTAGCGGTCCTAGCGGGTTTCAGCTCCTACAATGAGCAGTTCTTC. This gives the protein CASSLAVLAGFSSYNEQFF.

This clone was picked up one time. This chain connects TRBV7-9 to TRBJ2-2; TRBD2 matches at 10 bases. CDR3 length equals 19 residues. V shed 0 bases, J shed 6 bases, and the junction held 13 bases outside the gene matches. CDR1 and CDR2 (germline): SEHNR, FQNEAQ (reference sequence). The CDR3 nucleotides are TGTGCCAGCAGCTTAGCGCCCATGGCTAGCGGGAGAGGGGCCGGGGAGCTGTTTTTT. This sequence encodes CASSLAPMASGRGAGELFF.

V and J are TRBV4-1 and TRBJ2-4, with D perhaps matching TRBD2 (6 bases). Trimming shortened V by 1 base and J by 8 bases, and 18 bases separated the two germline ends. This CDR3 has 16 residues. In germline, CDR1 is MGHRA, CDR2 YSYEKL. CDR3: CASSQGQGSGGDIQYF. Written as DNA, the CDR3 is TGCGCCAGCAGCCAAGGGCAGGGTAGTGGCGGGGACATTCAGTACTTC.

V is TRBV7-2 and J is TRBJ1-1, with a tentative D call TRBD1 (6 bases). V was trimmed by 3 bases and J by 4 bases, leaving 15 bases between them. Germline CDR1 is SGHTA and CDR2 is FQGNSA. CDR3 length: 15 amino acids. CDR3 DNA: TGTGCCAGCAGCTTGTACTTGGACAGTGCCACTGAAGCTTTCTTT. It encodes CASSLYLDSATEAFF.

The chain recombines TRBV14 with TRBJ1-2; a possible D gene is TRBD1 (5 bases). V shed 4 bases and J shed 6 bases, with 21 bases lying between them. The germline gives CDR1 SGHDN, CDR2 FVKESK. The CDR3 runs 16 residues. CDR3 amino acids: CASSPAGQLGSHGYTF. CDR3 sequence (DNA): TGTGCCAGCAGCCCGGCGGGGCAGTTGGGAAGCCATGGCTACACCTTC.